This TCR beta chain was obtained from a study of T cell responses to AZD1222 COVID-19 vaccine. About the research overall: Second-dose timings of about 4 or about 12 weeks were pooled.

Produced via immunoSEQ multiplex PCR; TCRdb's table is partial and in-frame only. The repertoire has 95,000 to 150,000 clones, around 87% of them found once; the top ten carry approximately 1.2%. To note about this clone: Its target is not known.

Points from the study as a whole: Without day 14 samples, only post-peak T cell repertoires were studied.

This CDR3 contains 14 residues. The V and J ends lost 3 bases and 4 bases respectively, with 13 bases between them. CDR1 is SGHRS, CDR2 YFSETQ, per germline. This clonotype was sampled from an adult in good health. Sample: peripheral blood, taken on day 0 of AZD1222 vaccination. The rearrangement uses TRBV5-1 and TRBJ1-2; D may be TRBD1 (6 bases). CDR3 loop: CASSSITGTYGYTF. The CDR3 region has the DNA TGCGCCAGCAGCTCAATCACAGGGACCTATGGCTACACCTTC.